The clone carrying this TCR beta chain was seen a handful of times. Antigen: not known. CDR1 is MNHNY, CDR2 SVGAGI, per germline (reference sequence). V was trimmed by 5 bases and J by 2 bases, leaving 13 bases between them. There are 15 residues in the CDR3. PCR primers comprised 60 Vbeta and 13 Jbeta primers. This table comes from immunoSEQ multiplex PCR, and its TCRdb copy is limited to in-frame clones, with some not included. The repertoire includes about 150,000 clones, around 10% of them detected once, and about 1.7% sits in the top ten. The sample originates from a study of cytomegalovirus exposure and HLA in healthy donors. Regarding the study as a whole: Segments of the TCR beta V type were, in most cases, productive about 90% or about 30% of the time in an earlier analysis. Per a later analysis, 15,000 to 20,000 TCR beta sequences showed association with HLA alleles at 0.05 false discovery rate. Some V segments (TRBV6-2 and TRBV6-3 among them) were excluded as indistinguishable. It is likely that the observed cluster of highly shared sequence variants was a sequencing artifact.

The chain combines TRBV6-6 with TRBJ1-5; a possible D gene is TRBD1 (5 bases). Sequenced: PBMCs. The sequence came from a male donor in good health and CMV-seronegative. The CDR3 sequence: CASSPPGGRNQPQHF. In DNA form, the CDR3 reads TGTGCCAGCAGTCCGCCCGGGGGTCGCAATCAGCCCCAGCATTTT.